The sequence of this T cell receptor (beta chain) was determined in a study of T cell responses to AZD1222 COVID-19 vaccine. The CDR3 extends over 10 amino acids. V lost 6 bases to trimming and J lost 2 bases, with 4 bases between them. Germline V gene lookup returns CDR1 DFQATT and CDR2 SNEGSKA (reference sequence). The table lists this clone with a count of one. The same CDR3 also results from other DNA sequences found in this sample. Generated by immunoSEQ multiplex PCR, the TCRdb table keeps only in-frame clones and is missing some. This sample has 200,000 or so clones, with roughly 93% found just once.

The receptor was derived from an adult in good health. The chain is built from TRBV20-1 and TRBJ2-5; D is uncertain. This sample comprised peripheral blood, obtained on day 0 of AZD1222 vaccination. This CDR3 is CSASQETQYF. In DNA, the CDR3 is TGCAGTGCCTCACAAGAGACCCAGTACTTC.